The clone carrying this T cell receptor (beta chain) was observed a handful of times. What it recognizes is unknown. The CDR3 contains 14 residues. Germline values: CDR1 SGHRS, CDR2 YFSETQ. V was trimmed by 3 bases and J by 1 base, leaving 10 bases between them. This sample was taken from a study of T cells in localized non-small cell lung cancer. Overall study results and limits: For the top 100 tumor clones, a median approximately 50 also appeared in adjacent lung. Longer overall survival was seen with higher T cell density measured in blood.

This table comes from immunoSEQ multiplex PCR, and its TCRdb copy is limited to in-frame clones, with some not included. The data hold about 39,000 clones, with more than 75% observed a single time. This chain links TRBV5-1 with TRBJ1-1; weak D call: TRBD1 (6 bases). The sequenced sample was PBMCs, obtained before any cancer treatment. This clonotype originated in a woman between 35 and 75 years old with stage II squamous cell lung carcinoma. The CDR3 is CASSSGTQNTEAFF. As DNA, the CDR3 is TGCGCCAGCAGCTCCGGGACACAGAACACTGAAGCTTTCTTT.